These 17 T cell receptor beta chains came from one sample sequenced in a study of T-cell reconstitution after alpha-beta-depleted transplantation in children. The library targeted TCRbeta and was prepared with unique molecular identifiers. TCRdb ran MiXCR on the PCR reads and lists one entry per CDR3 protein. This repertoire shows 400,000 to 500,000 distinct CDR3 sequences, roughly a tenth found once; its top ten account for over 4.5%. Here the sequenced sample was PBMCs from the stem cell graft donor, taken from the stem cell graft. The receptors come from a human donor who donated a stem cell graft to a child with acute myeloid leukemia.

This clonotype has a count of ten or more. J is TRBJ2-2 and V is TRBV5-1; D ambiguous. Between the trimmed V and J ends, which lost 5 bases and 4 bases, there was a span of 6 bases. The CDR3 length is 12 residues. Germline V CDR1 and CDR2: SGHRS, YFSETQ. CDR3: CASRMSTGELFF. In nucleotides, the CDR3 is TGCGCCAGCAGAATGTCCACCGGGGAGCTGTTTTTT.

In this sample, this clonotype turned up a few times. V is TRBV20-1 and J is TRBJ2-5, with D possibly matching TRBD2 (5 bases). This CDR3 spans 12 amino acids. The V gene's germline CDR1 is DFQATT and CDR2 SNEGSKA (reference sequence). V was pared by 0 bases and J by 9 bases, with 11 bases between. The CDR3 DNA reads TGCAGTGCTAGAGAGGGCCGGGAAGCCCAGTACTTC. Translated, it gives CSAREGREAQYF.

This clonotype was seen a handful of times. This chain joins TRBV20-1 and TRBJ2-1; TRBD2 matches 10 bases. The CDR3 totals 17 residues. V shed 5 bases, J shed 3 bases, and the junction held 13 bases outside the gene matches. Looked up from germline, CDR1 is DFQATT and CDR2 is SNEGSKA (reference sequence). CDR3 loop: CSAVVAGGGALYNEQFF. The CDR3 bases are TGCAGTGCTGTTGTAGCGGGAGGTGGGGCCCTCTACAATGAGCAGTTCTTC.

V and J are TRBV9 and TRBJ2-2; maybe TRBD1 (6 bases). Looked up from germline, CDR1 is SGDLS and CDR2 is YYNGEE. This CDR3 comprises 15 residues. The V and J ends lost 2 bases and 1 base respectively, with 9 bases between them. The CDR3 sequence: CASSVDRRNTGELFF. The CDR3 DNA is TGTGCCAGCAGCGTCGACAGGCGGAACACCGGGGAGCTGTTTTTT.

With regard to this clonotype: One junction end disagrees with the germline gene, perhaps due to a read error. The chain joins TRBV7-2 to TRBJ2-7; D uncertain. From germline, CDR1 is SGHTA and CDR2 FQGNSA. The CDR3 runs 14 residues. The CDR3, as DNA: TGTGTCAGCAGCCCCCCTTTTCGGGTCGTGGAGCAGTACTTC. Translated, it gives CVSSPPFRVVEQYF.

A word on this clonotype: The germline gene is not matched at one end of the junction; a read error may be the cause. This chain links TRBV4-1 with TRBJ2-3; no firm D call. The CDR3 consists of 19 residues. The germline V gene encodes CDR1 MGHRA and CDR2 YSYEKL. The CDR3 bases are TGCGCCTGCAGCCAAGTGCGGCTACTAAGAAATACTAGCACAGATACGCAGTATTTT. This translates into CACSQVRLLRNTSTDTQYF.

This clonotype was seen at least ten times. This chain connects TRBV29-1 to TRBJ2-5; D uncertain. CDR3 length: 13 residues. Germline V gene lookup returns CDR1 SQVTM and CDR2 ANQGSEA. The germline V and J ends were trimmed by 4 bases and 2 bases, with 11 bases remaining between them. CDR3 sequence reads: CSVVIQPQETQYF. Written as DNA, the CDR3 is TGCAGCGTTGTAATACAGCCTCAAGAGACCCAGTACTTC.

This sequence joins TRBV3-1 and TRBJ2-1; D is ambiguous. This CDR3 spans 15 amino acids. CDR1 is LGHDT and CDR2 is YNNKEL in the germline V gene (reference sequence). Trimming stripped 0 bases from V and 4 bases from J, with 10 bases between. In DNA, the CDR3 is TGTGCCAGCAGCCAAGATCATGCCCCTTACAATGAGCAGTTCTTC. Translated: CASSQDHAPYNEQFF.

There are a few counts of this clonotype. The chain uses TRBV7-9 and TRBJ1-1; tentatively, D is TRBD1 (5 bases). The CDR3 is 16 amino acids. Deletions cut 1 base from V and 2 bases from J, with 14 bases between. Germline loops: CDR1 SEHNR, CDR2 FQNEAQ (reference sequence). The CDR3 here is CASSLVRLRDNTEAFF. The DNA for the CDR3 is TGTGCCAGCAGCTTAGTCAGGCTCAGGGATAACACTGAAGCTTTCTTT.

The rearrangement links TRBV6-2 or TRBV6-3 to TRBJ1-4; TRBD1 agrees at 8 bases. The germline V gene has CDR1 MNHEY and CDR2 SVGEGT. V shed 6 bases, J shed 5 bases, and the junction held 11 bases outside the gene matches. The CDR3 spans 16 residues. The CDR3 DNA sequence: TGTGCCAGCAGGCGGTCCGGGACAGGACCAAATGAAAAACTGTTTTTT. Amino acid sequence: CASRRSGTGPNEKLFF.

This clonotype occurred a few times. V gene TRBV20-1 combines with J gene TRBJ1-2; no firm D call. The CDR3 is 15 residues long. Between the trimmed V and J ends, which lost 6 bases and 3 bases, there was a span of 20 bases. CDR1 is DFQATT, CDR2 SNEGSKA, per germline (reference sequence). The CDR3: CSASPPGRLDYGYTF. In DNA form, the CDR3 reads TGCAGTGCCTCCCCTCCGGGCAGGTTGGACTATGGCTACACCTTC.

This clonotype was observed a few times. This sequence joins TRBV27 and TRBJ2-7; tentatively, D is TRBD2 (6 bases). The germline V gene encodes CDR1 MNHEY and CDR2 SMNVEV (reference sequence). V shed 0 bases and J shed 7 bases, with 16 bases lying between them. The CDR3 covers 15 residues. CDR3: CASSLSWGVGWEQYF. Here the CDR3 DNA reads TGTGCCAGCAGTTTATCGTGGGGGGTGGGATGGGAGCAGTACTTC.

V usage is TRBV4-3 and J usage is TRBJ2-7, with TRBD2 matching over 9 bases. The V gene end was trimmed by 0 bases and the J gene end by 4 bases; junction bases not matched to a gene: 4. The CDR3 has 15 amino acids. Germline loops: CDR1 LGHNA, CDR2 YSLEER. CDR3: CASSQEWAGGYEQYF. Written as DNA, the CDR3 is TGCGCCAGCAGCCAAGAATGGGCGGGGGGGTACGAGCAGTACTTC.

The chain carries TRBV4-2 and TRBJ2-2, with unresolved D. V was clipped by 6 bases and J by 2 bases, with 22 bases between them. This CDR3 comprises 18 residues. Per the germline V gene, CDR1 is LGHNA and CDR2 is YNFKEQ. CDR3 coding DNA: TGTGCCAGCAGTGACCCGAGCCTGGTCACTGCCAACACCGGGGAGCTGTTTTTT. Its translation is CASSDPSLVTANTGELFF.

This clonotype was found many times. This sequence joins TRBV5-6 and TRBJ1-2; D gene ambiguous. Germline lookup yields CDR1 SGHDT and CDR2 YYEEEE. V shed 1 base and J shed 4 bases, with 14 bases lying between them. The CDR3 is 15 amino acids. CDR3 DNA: TGTGCCAGCAGCTTGCTCGTCGGCGGTTCCTATGGCTACACCTTC. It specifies CASSLLVGGSYGYTF.

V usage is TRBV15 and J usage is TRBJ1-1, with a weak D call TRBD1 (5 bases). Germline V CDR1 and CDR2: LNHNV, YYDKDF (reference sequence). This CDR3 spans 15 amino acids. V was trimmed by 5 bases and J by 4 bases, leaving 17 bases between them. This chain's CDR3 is CATSPRSAGTTEAFF. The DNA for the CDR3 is TGTGCCACCAGCCCACGGAGTGCAGGGACCACTGAAGCTTTCTTT.

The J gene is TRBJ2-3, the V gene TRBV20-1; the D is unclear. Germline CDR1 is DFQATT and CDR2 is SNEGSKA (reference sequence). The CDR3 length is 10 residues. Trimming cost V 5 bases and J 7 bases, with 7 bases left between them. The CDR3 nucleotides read TGCAGTGCTCTCTTGAATACGCAGTATTTT. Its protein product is CSALLNTQYF.